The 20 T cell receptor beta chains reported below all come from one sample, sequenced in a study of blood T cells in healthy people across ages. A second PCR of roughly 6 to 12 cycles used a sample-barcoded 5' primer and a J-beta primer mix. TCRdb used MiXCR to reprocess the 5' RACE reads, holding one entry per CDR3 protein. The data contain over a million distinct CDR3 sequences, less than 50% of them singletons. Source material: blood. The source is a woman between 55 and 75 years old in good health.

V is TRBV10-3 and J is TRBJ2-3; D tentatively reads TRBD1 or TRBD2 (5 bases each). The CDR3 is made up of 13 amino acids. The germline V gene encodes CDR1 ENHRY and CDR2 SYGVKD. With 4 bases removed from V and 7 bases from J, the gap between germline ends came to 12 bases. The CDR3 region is CAISVGTHNTQYF. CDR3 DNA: TGTGCCATCAGTGTGGGGACCCATAATACGCAGTATTTT.

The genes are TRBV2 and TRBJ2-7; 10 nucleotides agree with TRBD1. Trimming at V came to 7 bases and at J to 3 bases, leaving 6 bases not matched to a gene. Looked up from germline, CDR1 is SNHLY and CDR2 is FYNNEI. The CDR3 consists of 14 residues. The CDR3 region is CASTPDRGDYEQYF. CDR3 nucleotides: TGTGCCAGCACCCCGGACAGGGGGGACTACGAGCAGTACTTC.

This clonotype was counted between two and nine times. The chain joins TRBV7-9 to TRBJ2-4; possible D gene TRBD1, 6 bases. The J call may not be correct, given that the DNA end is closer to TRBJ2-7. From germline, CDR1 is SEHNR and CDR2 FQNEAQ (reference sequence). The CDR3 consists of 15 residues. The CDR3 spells CASSSHTGTRNEQYF. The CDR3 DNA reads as TGTGCCAGCAGCTCACACACCGGGACAAGAAACGAGCAGTACTTC.

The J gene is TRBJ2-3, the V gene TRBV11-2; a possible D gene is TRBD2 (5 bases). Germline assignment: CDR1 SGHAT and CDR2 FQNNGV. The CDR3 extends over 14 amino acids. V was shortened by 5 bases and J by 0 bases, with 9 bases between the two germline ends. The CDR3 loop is CASSTKRSTDTQYF. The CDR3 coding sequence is TGTGCCAGCAGCACCAAGCGGAGCACAGATACGCAGTATTTT.

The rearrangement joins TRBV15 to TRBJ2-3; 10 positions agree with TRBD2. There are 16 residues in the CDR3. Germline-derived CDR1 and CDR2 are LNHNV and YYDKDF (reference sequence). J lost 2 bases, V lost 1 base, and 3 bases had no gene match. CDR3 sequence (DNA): TGTGCCACCAGCAGAGTACTAGCGGGAACCACAGATACGCAGTATTTT. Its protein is CATSRVLAGTTDTQYF.

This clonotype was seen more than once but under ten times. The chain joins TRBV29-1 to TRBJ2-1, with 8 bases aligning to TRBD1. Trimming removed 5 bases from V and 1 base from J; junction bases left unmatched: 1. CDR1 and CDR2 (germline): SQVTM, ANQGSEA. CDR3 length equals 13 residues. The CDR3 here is CSVTGGSYNEQFF. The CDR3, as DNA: TGCAGCGTTACAGGGGGTTCCTACAATGAGCAGTTCTTC.

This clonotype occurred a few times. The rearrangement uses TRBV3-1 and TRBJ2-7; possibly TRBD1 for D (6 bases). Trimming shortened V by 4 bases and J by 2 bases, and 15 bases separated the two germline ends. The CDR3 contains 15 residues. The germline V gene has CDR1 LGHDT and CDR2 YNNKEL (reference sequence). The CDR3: CASSPLRGVPYEQYF. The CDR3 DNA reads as TGTGCCAGCAGCCCCCTCAGGGGAGTCCCCTACGAGCAGTACTTC.

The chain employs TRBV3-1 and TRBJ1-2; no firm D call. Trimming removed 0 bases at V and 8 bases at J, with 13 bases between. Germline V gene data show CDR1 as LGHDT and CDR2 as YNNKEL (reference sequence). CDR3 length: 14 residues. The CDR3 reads CASSQEGRTPGYTF. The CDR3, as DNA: TGTGCCAGCAGCCAAGAGGGGAGGACCCCAGGCTACACCTTC.

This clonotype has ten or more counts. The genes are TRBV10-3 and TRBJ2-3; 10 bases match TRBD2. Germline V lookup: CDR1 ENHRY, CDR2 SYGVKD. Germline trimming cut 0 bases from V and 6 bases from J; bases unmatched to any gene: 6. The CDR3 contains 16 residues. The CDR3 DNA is TGTGCCATCAGTGAGTCCGGGACTAGCGACATGGATACGCAGTATTTT. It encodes CAISESGTSDMDTQYF.

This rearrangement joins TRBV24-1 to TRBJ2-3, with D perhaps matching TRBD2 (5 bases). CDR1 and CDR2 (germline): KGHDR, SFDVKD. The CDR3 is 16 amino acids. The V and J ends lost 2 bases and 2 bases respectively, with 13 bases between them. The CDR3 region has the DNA TGTGCCACCAGTGATTGGGATGGGAGAGTCACAGATACGCAGTATTTT. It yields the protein CATSDWDGRVTDTQYF.

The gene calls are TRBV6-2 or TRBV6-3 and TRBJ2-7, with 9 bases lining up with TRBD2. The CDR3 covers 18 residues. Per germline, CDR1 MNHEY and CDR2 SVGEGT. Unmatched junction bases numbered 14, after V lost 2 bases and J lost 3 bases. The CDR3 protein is CASSYTAGGPRLGYEQYF. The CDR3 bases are TGTGCCAGCAGTTACACGGCGGGAGGGCCACGATTAGGCTACGAGCAGTACTTC.

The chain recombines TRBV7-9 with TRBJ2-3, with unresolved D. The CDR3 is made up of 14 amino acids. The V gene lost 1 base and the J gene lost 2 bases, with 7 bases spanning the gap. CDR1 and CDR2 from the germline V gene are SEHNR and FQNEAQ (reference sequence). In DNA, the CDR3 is TGTGCCAGCAGCTTAGGAGTCACCACAGATACGCAGTATTTT. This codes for CASSLGVTTDTQYF.

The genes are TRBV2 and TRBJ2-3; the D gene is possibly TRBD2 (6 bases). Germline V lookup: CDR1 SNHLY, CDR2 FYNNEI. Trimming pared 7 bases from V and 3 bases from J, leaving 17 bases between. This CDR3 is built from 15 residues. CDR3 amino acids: CASKSRGAGTDTQYF. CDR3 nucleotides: TGTGCCAGCAAAAGTAGGGGCGCGGGGACAGATACGCAGTATTTT.

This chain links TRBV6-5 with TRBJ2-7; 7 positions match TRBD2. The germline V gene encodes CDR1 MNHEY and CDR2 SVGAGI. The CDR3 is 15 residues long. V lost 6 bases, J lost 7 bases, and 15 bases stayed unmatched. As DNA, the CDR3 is TGTGCCAGCAGGATCAGCGGGGTTTCCTACAATGAGCAGTACTTC. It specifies CASRISGVSYNEQYF.

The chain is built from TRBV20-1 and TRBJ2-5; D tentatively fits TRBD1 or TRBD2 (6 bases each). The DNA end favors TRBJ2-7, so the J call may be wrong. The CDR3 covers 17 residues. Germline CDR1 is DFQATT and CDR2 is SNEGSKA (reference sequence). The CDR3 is CNPRKLRGLTSDYEQYF. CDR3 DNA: TGCAATCCTAGGAAACTCAGGGGACTCACCTCCGACTACGAGCAGTACTTC.

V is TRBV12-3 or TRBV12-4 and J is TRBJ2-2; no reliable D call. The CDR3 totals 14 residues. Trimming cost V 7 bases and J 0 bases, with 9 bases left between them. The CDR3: CASNSIANTGELFF. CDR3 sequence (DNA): TGTGCCAGCAACTCTATCGCGAACACCGGGGAGCTGTTTTTT.

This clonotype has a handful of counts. CDR3 nucleotides: TGCGCCAGCAGGGGACTAGCGGGAGAGCGGTACGAGCAGTACTTC. Its protein is CASRGLAGERYEQYF. The chain employs TRBV10-2 and TRBJ2-7, with TRBD2 matching 14 bases. The V segment lost 6 bases and the J segment 4 bases; nucleotides outside the gene matches: 5. CDR1 is WSHSY and CDR2 is SAAADI in the germline V gene. This CDR3 region has 15 residues.

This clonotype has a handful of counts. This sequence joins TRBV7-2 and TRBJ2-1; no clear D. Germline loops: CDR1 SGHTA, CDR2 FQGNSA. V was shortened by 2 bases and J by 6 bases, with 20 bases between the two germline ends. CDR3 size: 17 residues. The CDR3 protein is CASSLYSSAVQFNEQFF. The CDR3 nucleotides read TGTGCCAGCAGCTTATATTCTTCGGCAGTTCAGTTCAATGAGCAGTTCTTC.

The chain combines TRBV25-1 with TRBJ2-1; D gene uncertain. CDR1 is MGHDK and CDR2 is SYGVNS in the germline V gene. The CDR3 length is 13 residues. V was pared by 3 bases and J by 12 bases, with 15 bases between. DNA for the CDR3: TGTGCCAGCAGTGAGGCGGCGGTGACACCGCAGTTCTTC. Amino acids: CASSEAAVTPQFF.

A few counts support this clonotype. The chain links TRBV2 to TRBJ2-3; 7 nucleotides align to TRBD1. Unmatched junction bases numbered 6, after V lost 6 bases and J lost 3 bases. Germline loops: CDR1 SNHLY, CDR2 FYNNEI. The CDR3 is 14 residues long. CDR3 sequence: CASSPGQTTDTQYF. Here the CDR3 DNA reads TGTGCCAGCAGCCCGGGACAGACTACAGATACGCAGTATTTT.